At least ten counts were recorded for the clone carrying this T cell receptor (beta chain). Its target is unknown. This specimen comes from a study of T cells in Graves' hyperthyroidism and ophthalmopathy. Notes on the study in general: Blood samples included most of the expanded thyroid clonotypes exceeding 0.001.

V shed 2 bases and J 5 bases; nucleotides not matched to a gene: 7. Germline CDR1 is SGHKS and CDR2 is YYEKEE (reference sequence). CDR3 length equals 15 residues. Amplification targeted TCR beta CDR3 regions from RNA transcripts. During a first-round RT-PCR of the TCR CDR3, the HTBI primer set was used. TCRdb analysed the multiplex PCR reads with MiXCR anew, one entry per CDR3 protein. This table holds hundreds of thousands of distinct CDR3 sequences, about 20% found once. Among ophthalmopathy patients, the Clinical Activity Score reached at least 3, the NOSPECS grade reached at least 4, and duration remained under 3 months. The diagnoses drew upon clinical symptoms, serum thyroxine and TRAb, thyroid ultrasound and orbital computed tomography.

The sequence derives from a man aged 35-49 years with Graves' ophthalmopathy. The chain joins TRBV5-5 to TRBJ1-5; the match to TRBD1 covers 7 bases. Source material: blood. The CDR3 is CASSFRPRGDQPQHF. The CDR3 nucleotides are TGTGCCAGCAGCTTTCGTCCCAGGGGGGATCAGCCCCAGCATTTT.